This is a list of T cell receptor beta chains from one sample in a study of vaccination effects on CD4 cells after COVID-19. These receptors have no identified antigens. Assay: immunoSEQ multiplex PCR; the TCRdb copy retains only in-frame clones and omits some. This repertoire shows about 8,900 clones, about four fifths found once; its top ten account for approximately 12%. The specimen comprised CD4+ T cells from PBMCs cultured with HCoV-229E spike peptides, sampled before COVID-19 vaccination. The receptor source for this set is a human donor who received a COVID-19 vaccine. CDR3s include the opening cysteine and the closing phenylalanine or tryptophan. D genes are given only for firm matches. Size values are once, few and many counts, or a class for expanded clones, and some rows have none.

DNA: TGTGCCAGCAGCTTCGGGACAGAAGAGACCCAGTACTTC
CDR3: CASSFGTEETQYF
J: TRBJ2-5
D: TRBD1
V: TRBV11-2
size: .

DNA: TGTGCCAGCGGCGACTACAGGGGTACCTCCTACAATGAGCAGTTCTTC
CDR3: CASGDYRGTSYNEQFF
J: TRBJ2-1
D: TRBD1
V: TRBV2
size: few

DNA: TGTGCCATCGGGACAGGTGCCCCCAATGAGCAGTTCTTC
CDR3: CAIGTGAPNEQFF
J: TRBJ2-1
D: TRBD1
V: TRBV10-3
size: once

DNA: TGTGCCAGCAGTGCTGGGGCCAACGTCCTGACTTTC
CDR3: CASSAGANVLTF
J: TRBJ2-6
D: .
V: TRBV2
size: few

DNA: TGCGCCAGCAGCTTGCTCACCTTCCCAGGGGGCACCACTGAAGCTTTCTTT
CDR3: CASSLLTFPGGTTEAFF
J: TRBJ1-1
D: TRBD1
V: TRBV5-1
size: .

DNA: TGTGCCAGCAGTCGACAGGGGGCCACCGGGGAGCTGTTTTTT
CDR3: CASSRQGATGELFF
J: TRBJ2-2
D: TRBD1
V: TRBV6-6
size: few

DNA: TGTGCCAGCAGCCCGGATCCAGGGGCGTTTCAGCCCCAGCATTTT
CDR3: CASSPDPGAFQPQHF
J: TRBJ1-5
D: .
V: TRBV5-4
size: few

DNA: TGTGCCAGCCGGGGGGCAGCTAGCGGGAGTCTTGAGCAGTTCTTC
CDR3: CASRGAASGSLEQFF
J: TRBJ2-1
D: TRBD2
V: TRBV6-5
size: .

DNA: TGTGCCAGCAGCACCGCCGGGACAGGGTCGAGAGATACGCAGTATTTT
CDR3: CASSTAGTGSRDTQYF
J: TRBJ2-3
D: TRBD1
V: TRBV7-9
size: .

DNA: TGTGCCAGCAGTTTATACCCTCCGCGGACCGGGGAGCTGTTTTTT
CDR3: CASSLYPPRTGELFF
J: TRBJ2-2
D: .
V: TRBV27
size: few

DNA: TGTGCCAGTAGTCCGGGACTAGCGGGAGGGAAAGAGACCCAGTACTTC
CDR3: CASSPGLAGGKETQYF
J: TRBJ2-5
D: TRBD2
V: TRBV19
size: once

DNA: TGCGCCAGCAGTGGGGCACCGGCGGGGGAAGATACGCAGTATTTT
CDR3: CASSGAPAGEDTQYF
J: TRBJ2-3
D: TRBD2
V: TRBV10-1
size: once

DNA: TGCGCCAGCAGCTTTAGCGGGACCGGGACAGATACGCAGTATTTT
CDR3: CASSFSGTGTDTQYF
J: TRBJ2-3
D: TRBD2
V: TRBV5-1
size: .

DNA: TGTGCCAGCACGGGGTTAAGCTCCTACGAGCAGTACTTC
CDR3: CASTGLSSYEQYF
J: TRBJ2-7
D: .
V: TRBV6-5
size: .

DNA: TGTGCCAGCAGCCCGGGAGGACAGATTGAGCAGTTCTTC
CDR3: CASSPGGQIEQFF
J: TRBJ2-1
D: .
V: TRBV11-3
size: .

DNA: TGTGCCAGCAGCTTATCGGTCGTCTATGGCTACACCTTC
CDR3: CASSLSVVYGYTF
J: TRBJ1-2
D: .
V: TRBV7-9
size: once

DNA: TGCAGCGTTGGGGAGGGTTTCACTGAAGCTTTCTTT
CDR3: CSVGEGFTEAFF
J: TRBJ1-1
D: .
V: TRBV29-1
size: .

DNA: TGTGCCAGCAGTTTGAGAACAGGGGCCGGGGGGGAGACCCAGTACTTC
CDR3: CASSLRTGAGGETQYF
J: TRBJ2-5
D: .
V: TRBV27
size: .

DNA: TGTGCCAGCAGCCTACAGATGAACACTGAAGCTTTCTTT
CDR3: CASSLQMNTEAFF
J: TRBJ1-1
D: .
V: TRBV7-9
size: once

DNA: TGTGCCAGCAGTTCGCAGGAGAACACTGAAGCTTTCTTT
CDR3: CASSSQENTEAFF
J: TRBJ1-1
D: .
V: TRBV9
size: .

DNA: TGCAGTGCTCCCTGGTACACTGAAGCTTTCTTT
CDR3: CSAPWYTEAFF
J: TRBJ1-1
D: .
V: TRBV20-1
size: .

DNA: TGTGCCAGCAGCGTAGAGAGCGGGAGTTTCTACAATGAGCAGTTCTTC
CDR3: CASSVESGSFYNEQFF
J: TRBJ2-1
D: TRBD2
V: TRBV9
size: .

DNA: TGTGCCATCAGTGCCACAGATACGCAGTATTTT
CDR3: CAISATDTQYF
J: TRBJ2-3
D: .
V: TRBV10-3
size: once

DNA: TGCGCCAGCAGCTTGGCCGAGGATTCGGTCAATGAGCAGTTCTTC
CDR3: CASSLAEDSVNEQFF
J: TRBJ2-1
D: .
V: TRBV5-1
size: .

DNA: TGTGCCAGCAGCCTCAGGGGCTTGGGTACTGAAGCTTTCTTT
CDR3: CASSLRGLGTEAFF
J: TRBJ1-1
D: .
V: TRBV6-5
size: few

DNA: TGTGCCAGCATTCCGGGGACAGGCTATGGCTACACCTTC
CDR3: CASIPGTGYGYTF
J: TRBJ1-2
D: TRBD1
V: TRBV2
size: .

DNA: TGTGCCAGCTCACCGGGACAGGGGGGCTCCTACAATGAGCAGTTCTTC
CDR3: CASSPGQGGSYNEQFF
J: TRBJ2-1
D: TRBD1
V: TRBV18
size: few

DNA: TGCGCCAGCAGCCCTGCGGTGGCGGGAGGAGTGGATACGCAGTATTTT
CDR3: CASSPAVAGGVDTQYF
J: TRBJ2-3
D: TRBD2
V: TRBV5-1
size: .

DNA: TGTGCCAGCAGTAAGGGCTCAGAGGGGCGAAACTATGGCTACACCTTC
CDR3: CASSKGSEGRNYGYTF
J: TRBJ1-2
D: .
V: TRBV6-2/TRBV6-3
size: .

DNA: TGTGCCAGCAGGAGAGGAGGGGTTGGTGAAAAACTGTTTTTT
CDR3: CASRRGGVGEKLFF
J: TRBJ1-4
D: .
V: TRBV27
size: .

DNA: TGCGCCAGCAGCTTGGTGGGCAGGGAAATATACAATGAGCAGTTCTTC
CDR3: CASSLVGREIYNEQFF
J: TRBJ2-1
D: .
V: TRBV5-1
size: .

DNA: TGCGCCAGCAGCCAACGAAAACTGACAGGGCCGAGCTCCTACGAGCAGTACTTC
CDR3: CASSQRKLTGPSSYEQYF
J: TRBJ2-7
D: TRBD1
V: TRBV4-1
size: .

DNA: TGTGCCAGCAGCTTGGGACCTGGACAGGGGGAGAGTAGAGCTTTCTTT
CDR3: CASSLGPGQGESRAFF
J: TRBJ1-1
D: TRBD1
V: TRBV5-5
size: .

DNA: TGTGCCAGGGTCGACAACTCTGGAAACACCATATATTTT
CDR3: CARVDNSGNTIYF
J: TRBJ1-3
D: .
V: TRBV6-4
size: few

DNA: TGTGCCAGCAGCTTGGGGGGACTAGTTAGCACAGATACGCAGTATTTT
CDR3: CASSLGGLVSTDTQYF
J: TRBJ2-3
D: TRBD2
V: TRBV13
size: .

DNA: TGTGCCAGCTCACCAAGGGGGGGGGAAGCTTTCTTT
CDR3: CASSPRGGEAFF
J: TRBJ1-1
D: .
V: TRBV18
size: .

DNA: TGTGCCAGTCGACCCGGGTCGGGGAACACTGAAGCTTTCTTT
CDR3: CASRPGSGNTEAFF
J: TRBJ1-1
D: .
V: TRBV19
size: .

DNA: TGTGCCAGCAGCAAATCCCTTGCTCTGAGTAGCAATCAGCCCCAGCATTTT
CDR3: CASSKSLALSSNQPQHF
J: TRBJ1-5
D: .
V: TRBV21-1
size: .